These T cell receptor beta chains were read from a single sample in a study of T cell changes during pregnancy in multiple sclerosis. Profiling relied on immunoSEQ multiplex PCR, and the TCRdb table lists in-frame clones only, not all of them. The table includes around 79,000 clones, about 90% detected once. The sequencing here drew on CD4+ T cells from peripheral blood mononuclear cells, taken in the second trimester of pregnancy. The receptors derive from a female donor with multiple sclerosis, enrolled in a pregnancy study. Each CDR3 is given with its conserved first and last residue. Each record gives: clone size, D gene, J gene, V gene, CDR3 protein, CDR3 DNA. D genes are given only for firm matches. Some rows mark clone size as missing; the rest say once, few, many or name a class of expanded clone.

>NA|NA|TRBJ1-4|TRBV6-6
CASTHNGIWEKLFF
TGTGCCAGCACCCACAACGGGATCTGGGAAAAACTGTTTTTT
>NA|NA|TRBJ1-1|TRBV27
CASRNRVTGKNTEAFF
TGTGCCAGCAGAAACAGGGTTACGGGCAAGAACACTGAAGCTTTCTTT
>NA|NA|TRBJ1-2|TRBV5-1
CASSPAAGSYGYTF
TGCGCCAGCAGCCCGGCGGCCGGAAGCTATGGCTACACCTTC
>NA|TRBD1|TRBJ1-4|TRBV5-1
CASSQRDSLGGEKLFF
TGCGCCAGCAGCCAAAGGGACAGTCTGGGAGGAGAAAAACTGTTTTTT
>once|TRBD2|TRBJ2-5|TRBV5-1
CASSLGSGRAPETQYF
TGCGCCAGCAGCTTGGGTAGCGGGAGGGCCCCGGAGACCCAGTACTTC
>NA|TRBD2|TRBJ2-1|TRBV6-5
CASSSLTSGSYNEQFF
TGTGCCAGCAGTTCCCTTACTAGCGGGTCCTACAATGAGCAGTTCTTC
>NA|NA|TRBJ1-1|TRBV27
CASSSLGTGGTEAFF
TGTGCCAGCAGTTCCCTGGGCACAGGTGGCACTGAAGCTTTCTTT
>NA|NA|TRBJ1-5|TRBV30
CAWSVRQGSEPQHF
TGTGCCTGGAGTGTACGGCAGGGTTCGGAGCCCCAGCATTTT
>NA|NA|TRBJ2-2|TRBV5-1
CASSFFGGLANTGELFF
TGCGCCAGCAGCTTTTTCGGGGGACTTGCGAACACCGGGGAGCTGTTTTTT
>few|NA|TRBJ1-1|TRBV7-9
CASSPASGTEAFF
TGTGCCAGCAGCCCGGCCAGCGGGACTGAAGCTTTCTTT
>NA|NA|TRBJ1-1|TRBV30
CAWSVWSGAGEAFF
TGTGCCTGGAGTGTATGGTCAGGGGCTGGTGAAGCTTTCTTT